Below are 26 T cell receptor beta chains sequenced from a single sample in a study of T-cell memory formation after mild COVID-19. TCRdb ran MiXCR on the 5' RACE reads and lists one entry per CDR3 protein. The sample lists around 82,000 distinct CDR3 sequences; about 13% were seen once. Source material: PBMCs or a T cell subset sorted from them (not recorded which). Receptor source: a man aged 18-30 years who had mild COVID-19 (a few samples of this study predate the infection). Cell type and time point are not known.

The sample holds many counts of this clonotype. This sequence joins TRBV28 and TRBJ1-1; the D is unclear. V lost 6 bases and J lost 5, with 7 bases in between. Germline loops: CDR1 MDHEN, CDR2 SYDVKM. The CDR3 is made up of 11 amino acids. CDR3: CASREGTEAFF. Here the CDR3 DNA reads TGTGCCAGCAGGGAGGGTACTGAAGCTTTCTTT.

This clonotype appeared many times. The chain employs TRBV12-3 or TRBV12-4 and TRBJ2-4, with 12 bases aligning to TRBD2. The trim removed 6 bases at V and 3 bases at J, leaving 6 bases unmatched. There are 16 residues in the CDR3. CDR3: CASSITSGGYKNIQYF. The CDR3 DNA reads as TGTGCCAGCAGCATAACTAGCGGGGGGTACAAAAACATTCAGTACTTC.

This clonotype was observed a handful of times. The chain couples TRBV12-3 or TRBV12-4 to TRBJ1-2; TRBD1 is a possible D gene (5 bases). Trimming took off 8 bases at V and 7 bases at J, with 11 bases between the two ends. The CDR3 consists of 11 residues. CDR3 region: CASGWGRGYTF. CDR3 bases: TGTGCCAGCGGTTGGGGACGTGGCTACACCTTC.

There are a few counts of this clonotype. This rearrangement joins TRBV5-1 to TRBJ2-1; a possible D gene is TRBD1 (5 bases). CDR1 SGHRS and CDR2 YFSETQ come from the germline V gene. Trimming stripped 2 bases from V and 0 bases from J, with 21 bases between. This CDR3 has 19 residues. In DNA, the CDR3 is TGCGCCAGCAGCTTTACAAGTGGGGCAGGCGGACGCTCCTACAATGAGCAGTTCTTC. Translation gives CASSFTSGAGGRSYNEQFF.

The table lists this clonotype with many counts. The CDR3 DNA follows: TGTGCCAGCAGTTCCCCCCGGTCTTACACAGATACGCAGTATTTT. This encodes CASSSPRSYTDTQYF. The chain employs TRBV12-3 or TRBV12-4 and TRBJ2-3; D is undetermined. The CDR3 contains 15 residues. V lost 4 bases and J lost 2, with 13 bases in between.

This clonotype was found a few times. The chain combines TRBV28 with TRBJ1-2, with 9 bases identical to TRBD1. J gave up 8 bases and V 7 bases, and 8 bases lay outside the gene matches. CDR3 length: 13 residues. Germline loops: CDR1 MDHEN, CDR2 SYDVKM. The chain's CDR3 is CASIGQGREGYTF. The CDR3 coding sequence is TGTGCCAGCATCGGACAGGGGAGGGAGGGCTACACCTTC.

This clonotype was detected ten times or more. The chain uses TRBV28 and TRBJ2-7; D gene ambiguous. The length of the CDR3 is 12 residues. The germline CDR1 and CDR2 sequences are MDHEN and SYDVKM. Trimming left V 6 bases short and J 1 base short, with 7 bases between. The CDR3 reads CASSMDSYEQYV. CDR3 sequence (DNA): TGTGCCAGCAGCATGGATTCCTACGAGCAGTACGTC.

This clonotype was counted only a few times. The chain couples TRBV4-3 to TRBJ2-4, with TRBD1 as a possible D gene (5 bases). Trimming cost V 0 bases and J 9 bases, with 18 bases left between them. CDR1 LGHNA and CDR2 YSLEER come from the germline V gene. The CDR3 has 16 amino acids. CDR3 nucleotides: TGCGCCAGCAGCCAAGATTTAGCAGGGTTTGTTACCATTCAGTACTTC. It yields the protein CASSQDLAGFVTIQYF.

The chain couples TRBV4-3 to TRBJ1-1; no reliable D call. The V gene's germline CDR1 is LGHNA and CDR2 YSLEER. The CDR3 covers 16 residues. V lost 1 base and J lost 4, with 16 bases in between. The CDR3 DNA is TGCGCCAGCAGCCAAGGCGGTCTCGGGCGGGGCACTGAAGCTTTCTTT. This gives the protein CASSQGGLGRGTEAFF.

The V call is TRBV4-3, the J call TRBJ2-5, with no clear D. The CDR3 has 15 amino acids. V shed 0 bases and J shed 5 bases, with 13 bases lying between them. The germline V gene encodes CDR1 LGHNA and CDR2 YSLEER. In DNA, the CDR3 is TGCGCCAGCAGCCAAGATTCCTCGAGCATGGAGACCCAGTACTTC. Amino acid sequence: CASSQDSSSMETQYF.

The rearrangement links TRBV5-1 to TRBJ2-2; tentatively, D is TRBD2 (6 bases). Trimming took 4 bases from V and 6 from J, leaving 16 bases between them. The CDR3 has 15 amino acids. Germline CDR1 reads SGHRS; CDR2 reads YFSETQ. The CDR3 sequence: CASSLTGGSPGELFF. Written as DNA, the CDR3 is TGCGCCAGCAGCCTTACCGGGGGATCCCCCGGGGAGCTGTTTTTT.

A few counts support this clonotype. This chain's CDR3 is CASSQDRILTSTDTQYF. CDR3 DNA sequence: TGCGCCAGCAGCCAAGATCGTATACTTACTAGCACAGATACGCAGTATTTT. The chain has TRBV4-3 and TRBJ2-3; the D is unclear. V dropped 0 bases and J dropped 0 bases, with 13 bases sitting between them. Germline-derived CDR1 and CDR2 are LGHNA and YSLEER. The CDR3 sequence is 17 residues long.

This clonotype was seen a few times. This chain connects TRBV11-2 to TRBJ2-5; D unclear. The CDR3 is 13 residues long. Per germline, CDR1 SGHAT and CDR2 FQNNGV. V gave up 3 bases and J gave up 3 bases, with 8 bases separating them. Here the CDR3 reads CASSFRLEETQYF. CDR3 nucleotides: TGTGCCAGCAGCTTCAGACTCGAAGAGACCCAGTACTTC.

This clonotype was picked up a small number of times. The J gene is TRBJ1-6, the V gene TRBV10-2, with D possibly TRBD1 on 5 matching bases. The CDR3 contains 14 residues. Per the germline V gene, CDR1 is WSHSY and CDR2 is SAAADI. V was shortened by 0 bases and J by 10 bases, with 10 bases between the two germline ends. Written as DNA, the CDR3 is TGCGCCAGCAGTGAGTCGCAGGGAGGGTCACCCCTCCACTTT. Its protein product is CASSESQGGSPLHF.

The sample holds a few counts of this clonotype. The rearrangement uses TRBV6-5 and TRBJ2-1; D unclear. The V end was cut by 0 bases, the J end by 8 bases, with 14 bases between. Germline V lookup: CDR1 MNHEY, CDR2 SVGAGI. CDR3 length equals 15 residues. CDR3 nucleotide sequence: TGTGCCAGCAGTTACTCCCCCAGGACGTTCTATGAGCAGTTCTTC. Translated, it gives CASSYSPRTFYEQFF.

This clonotype was detected a few times. The chain couples TRBV28 to TRBJ2-1; TRBD2 matches at 7 bases. From germline, CDR1 is MDHEN and CDR2 SYDVKM. The V segment lost 4 bases and the J segment 7 bases; nucleotides outside the gene matches: 13. The CDR3 loop spans 16 amino acids. CDR3 region: CASSSLSGAPENEQFF. The DNA for the CDR3 is TGTGCCAGCAGTTCCCTCAGCGGGGCACCGGAGAATGAGCAGTTCTTC.

The V and J genes are TRBV4-3 and TRBJ2-1, with D perhaps matching TRBD1 (6 bases). Germline CDR1 LGHNA, CDR2 YSLEER. V dropped 0 bases and J dropped 1 base, with 10 bases sitting between them. This CDR3 is built from 16 residues. The CDR3 DNA is TGCGCCAGCAGCCAAGACTACAGGGATTCCTACAATGAGCAGTTCTTC. It specifies CASSQDYRDSYNEQFF.

Many counts were recorded for this clonotype. The V and J genes are TRBV20-1 and TRBJ2-5; D may be TRBD2 (5 bases). CDR3 length: 13 residues. CDR1 is DFQATT, CDR2 SNEGSKA, per germline (reference sequence). Trimming took 3 bases from V and 4 from J, leaving 12 bases between them. CDR3 sequence: CSASADLRETQYF. The CDR3 DNA reads as TGCAGTGCTAGCGCGGACTTAAGAGAGACCCAGTACTTC.

The count of this clonotype is one. This chain connects TRBV9 to TRBJ2-7; D assignment may be TRBD1 or TRBD2 (5 bases each). This CDR3 contains 15 residues. Germline-derived CDR1 and CDR2 are SGDLS and YYNGEE. Deletions cut 3 bases from V and 3 bases from J, with 16 bases between. DNA of the CDR3: TGTGCCAGCAGCGCCTTTGGGGGATCAGGCTACGAGCAGTACTTC. Residues: CASSAFGGSGYEQYF.

The J gene is TRBJ2-7, the V gene TRBV12-3 or TRBV12-4; the match to TRBD1 covers 7 bases. The CDR3 consists of 13 residues. Germline trimming cut 6 bases from V and 2 bases from J; bases unmatched to any gene: 4. CDR3 in DNA: TGTGCCAGCAGCTATGGGACAGCCTACGAGCAGTACGTC. Protein: CASSYGTAYEQYV.

This rearrangement joins TRBV7-3 to TRBJ2-3, with D perhaps matching TRBD2 (6 bases). The CDR3 is 15 amino acids. V lost 3 bases and J 4 bases, leaving 14 bases between the germline ends. Germline V gene sequence: CDR1 SGHTA, CDR2 FQGTGA. As DNA, the CDR3 is TGTGCCAGCAGCTTTACCGCGGGGTCCGCAGATACGCAGTATTTT. Translation gives CASSFTAGSADTQYF.

The chain joins TRBV29-1 to TRBJ2-5, with 9 bases identical to TRBD1. This CDR3 has 13 residues. Germline values: CDR1 SQVTM, CDR2 ANQGSEA. Trimming took 5 bases from V and 7 from J; bases not matched to a gene: 8. CDR3 sequence reads: CSVSLQGAGTQYF. As DNA, the CDR3 is TGCAGCGTTTCGTTACAGGGGGCAGGGACCCAGTACTTC.

This clonotype appeared a few times. V gene TRBV29-1 combines with J gene TRBJ2-5; D may correspond to TRBD1 or TRBD2 (5 bases each). V gave up 2 bases and J gave up 1 base, with 11 bases separating them. CDR1 SQVTM and CDR2 ANQGSEA come from the germline V gene. This CDR3 has 14 residues. The CDR3, as DNA: TGCAGCGTTGAATACCGGGGACCCCAAGAGACCCAGTACTTC. Translation: CSVEYRGPQETQYF.

The chain links TRBV4-2 to TRBJ2-7; D is uncertain. Germline-derived CDR1 and CDR2 are LGHNA and YNFKEQ. This CDR3 has 14 amino acids. V lost 0 bases and J lost 5, with 11 bases in between. CDR3 residues: CASSQDRIGNEQYF. CDR3 coding DNA: TGTGCCAGCAGCCAAGATCGGATTGGCAACGAGCAGTACTTC.

This clonotype was detected many times. J is TRBJ2-3 and V is TRBV3-2; TRBD1 is taken as the D call from the table, unchecked against the DNA. TRBV3-2 is assigned pseudogene status. The CDR3 spans 17 residues. The CDR3 here is CASSQHLGTGGADTQYF. CDR3 bases: TGTGCCAGCAGCCAACACCTCGGGACAGGGGGAGCCGATACGCAGTATTTT.

This clonotype has only a few counts. The rearrangement links TRBV6-5 to TRBJ1-2, with D unresolved. The CDR3 is 12 residues long. Germline V gene lookup returns CDR1 MNHEY and CDR2 SVGAGI. Trimming left V 5 bases short and J 0 bases short, with 4 bases between. The CDR3 sequence is CASSNTNYGYTF. The DNA for the CDR3 is TGTGCCAGCAGTAATACTAACTATGGCTACACCTTC.